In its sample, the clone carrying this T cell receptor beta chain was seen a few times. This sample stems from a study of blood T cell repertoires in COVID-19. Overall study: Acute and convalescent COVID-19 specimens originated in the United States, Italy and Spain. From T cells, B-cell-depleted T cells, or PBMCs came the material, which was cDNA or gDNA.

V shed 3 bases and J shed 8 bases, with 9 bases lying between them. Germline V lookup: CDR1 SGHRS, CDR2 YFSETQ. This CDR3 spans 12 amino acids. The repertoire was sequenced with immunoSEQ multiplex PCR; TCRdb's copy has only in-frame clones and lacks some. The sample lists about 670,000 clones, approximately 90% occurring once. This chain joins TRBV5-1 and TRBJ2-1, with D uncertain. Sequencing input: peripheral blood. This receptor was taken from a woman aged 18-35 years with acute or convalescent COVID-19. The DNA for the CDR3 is TGCGCCAGCAGCTGGAGAGTGGATGAGCAGTTCTTC. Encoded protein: CASSWRVDEQFF.